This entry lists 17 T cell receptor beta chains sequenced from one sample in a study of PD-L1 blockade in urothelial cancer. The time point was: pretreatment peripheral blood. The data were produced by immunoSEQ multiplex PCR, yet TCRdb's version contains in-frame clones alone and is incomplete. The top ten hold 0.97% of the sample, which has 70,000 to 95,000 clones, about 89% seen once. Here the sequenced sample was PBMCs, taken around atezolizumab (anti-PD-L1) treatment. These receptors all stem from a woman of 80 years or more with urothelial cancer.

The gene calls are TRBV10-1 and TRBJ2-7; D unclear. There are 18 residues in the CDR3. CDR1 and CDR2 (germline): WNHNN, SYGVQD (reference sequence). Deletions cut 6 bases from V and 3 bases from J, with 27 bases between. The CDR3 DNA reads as TGCGCCAGCAGCCGCACCCTTAACTCTAAACAGTCCATCTACGAGCAGTACTTC. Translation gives CASSRTLNSKQSIYEQYF.

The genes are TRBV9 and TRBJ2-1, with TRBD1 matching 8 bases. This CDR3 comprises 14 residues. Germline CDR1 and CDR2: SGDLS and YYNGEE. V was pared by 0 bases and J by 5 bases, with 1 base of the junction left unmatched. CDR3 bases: TGTGCCAGCAGCGTAGGGGACAGGAACAATGAGCAGTTCTTC. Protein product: CASSVGDRNNEQFF. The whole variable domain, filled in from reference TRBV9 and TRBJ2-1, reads DSGVTQTPKHLITATGQRVTLRCSPRSGDLSVYWYQQSLDQGLQFLIQYYNGEERAKGNILERFSAQQFPDLHSELNLSSLELGDSALYFCASSVGDRNNEQFFGPGTRLTVL.

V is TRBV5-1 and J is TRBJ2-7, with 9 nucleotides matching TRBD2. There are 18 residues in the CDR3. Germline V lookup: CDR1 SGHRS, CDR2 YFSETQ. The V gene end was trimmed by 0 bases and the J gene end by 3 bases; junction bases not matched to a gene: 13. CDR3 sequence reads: CASSLEGRGREDLYEQYF. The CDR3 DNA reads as TGCGCCAGCAGCTTGGAGGGCCGCGGGAGGGAGGACCTCTACGAGCAGTACTTC.

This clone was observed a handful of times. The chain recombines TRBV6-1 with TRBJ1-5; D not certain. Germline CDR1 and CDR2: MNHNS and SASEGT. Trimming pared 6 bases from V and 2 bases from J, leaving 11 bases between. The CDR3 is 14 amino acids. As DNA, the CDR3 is TGTGCCAGCAGCGGCGGATCAGGCAATCAGCCCCAGCATTTT. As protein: CASSGGSGNQPQHF.

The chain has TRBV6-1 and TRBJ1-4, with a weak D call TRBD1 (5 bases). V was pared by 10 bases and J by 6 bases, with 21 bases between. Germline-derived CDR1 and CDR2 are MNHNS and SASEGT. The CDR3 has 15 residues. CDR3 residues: CATRNGQGYDEKLFF. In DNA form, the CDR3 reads TGTGCCACCAGAAACGGGCAGGGATATGATGAAAAACTGTTTTTT.

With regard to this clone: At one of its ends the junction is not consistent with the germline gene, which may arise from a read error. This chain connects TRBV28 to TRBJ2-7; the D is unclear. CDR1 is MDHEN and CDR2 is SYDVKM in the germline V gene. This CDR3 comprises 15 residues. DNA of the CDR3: TGTGCCAGCAGTCCTGGTAGCCACGTTCCACCCCATCGAAGCTTC. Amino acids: CASSPGSHVPPHRSF.

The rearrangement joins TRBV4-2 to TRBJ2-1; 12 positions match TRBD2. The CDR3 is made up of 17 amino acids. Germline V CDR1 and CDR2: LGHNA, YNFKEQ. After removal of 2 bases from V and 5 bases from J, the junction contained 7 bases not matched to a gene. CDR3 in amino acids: CASSQTSSGRGNNEQFF. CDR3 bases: TGTGCCAGCAGCCAAACCTCTAGCGGGAGGGGGAACAATGAGCAGTTCTTC.

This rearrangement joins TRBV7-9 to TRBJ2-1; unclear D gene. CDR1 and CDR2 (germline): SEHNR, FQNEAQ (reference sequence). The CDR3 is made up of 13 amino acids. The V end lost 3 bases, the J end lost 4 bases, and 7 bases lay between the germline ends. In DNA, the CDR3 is TGTGCCAGCAGCTTGGGCGAGTACAATGAGCAGTTCTTC. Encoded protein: CASSLGEYNEQFF.

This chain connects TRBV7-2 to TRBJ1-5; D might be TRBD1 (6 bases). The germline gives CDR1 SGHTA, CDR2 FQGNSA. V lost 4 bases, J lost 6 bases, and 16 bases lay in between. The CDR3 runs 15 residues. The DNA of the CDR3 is TGTGCCAGCAGCTCTCAGGGGCCTGTCCCTCAGCCCCAGCATTTT. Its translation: CASSSQGPVPQPQHF.

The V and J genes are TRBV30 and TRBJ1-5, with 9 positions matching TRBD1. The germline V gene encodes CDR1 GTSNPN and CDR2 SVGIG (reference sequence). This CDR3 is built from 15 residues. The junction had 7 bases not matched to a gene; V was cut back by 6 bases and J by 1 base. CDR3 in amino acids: CACGTGSGSNQPQHF. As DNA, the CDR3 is TGTGCCTGCGGGACAGGGTCCGGGAGCAATCAGCCCCAGCATTTT.

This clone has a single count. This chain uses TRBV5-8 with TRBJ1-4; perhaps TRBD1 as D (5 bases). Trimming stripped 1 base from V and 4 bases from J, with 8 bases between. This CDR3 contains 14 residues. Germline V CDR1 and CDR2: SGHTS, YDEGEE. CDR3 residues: CASSLQGFNEKLFF. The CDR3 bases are TGTGCCAGCAGCTTGCAGGGCTTTAATGAAAAACTGTTTTTT.

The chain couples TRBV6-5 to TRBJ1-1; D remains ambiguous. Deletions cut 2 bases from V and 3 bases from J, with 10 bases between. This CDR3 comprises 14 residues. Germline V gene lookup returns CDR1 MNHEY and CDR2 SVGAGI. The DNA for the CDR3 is TGTGCCAGCAGTTACATTGCTGGCCACACTGAAGCTTTCTTT. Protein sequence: CASSYIAGHTEAFF.

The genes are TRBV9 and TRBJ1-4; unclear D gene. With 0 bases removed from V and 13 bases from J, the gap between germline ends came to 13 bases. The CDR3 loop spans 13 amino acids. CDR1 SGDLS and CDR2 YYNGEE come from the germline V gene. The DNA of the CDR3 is TGTGCCAGCAGCGTAGATGACGGGGTGGGACTGTTTTTT. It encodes CASSVDDGVGLFF.

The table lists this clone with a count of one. This CDR3 is CASSSRDSPYEQYF. The CDR3 DNA reads as TGTGCCAGCAGCTCACGGGACAGCCCCTACGAGCAGTACTTC. V usage is TRBV5-4 and J usage is TRBJ2-7; TRBD1 matches at 7 bases. J lost 2 bases, V lost 3 bases, and 5 bases had no gene match. The CDR3 has 14 residues. Germline V gene lookup returns CDR1 SGHNT and CDR2 YYREEE (reference sequence).

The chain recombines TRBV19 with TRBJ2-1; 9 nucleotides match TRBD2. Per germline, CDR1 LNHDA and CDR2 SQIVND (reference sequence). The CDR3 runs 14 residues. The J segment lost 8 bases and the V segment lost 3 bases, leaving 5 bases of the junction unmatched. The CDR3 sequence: CASSIYAGGDEQFF. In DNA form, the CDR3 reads TGTGCCAGTAGTATCTACGCGGGAGGGGATGAGCAGTTCTTC.

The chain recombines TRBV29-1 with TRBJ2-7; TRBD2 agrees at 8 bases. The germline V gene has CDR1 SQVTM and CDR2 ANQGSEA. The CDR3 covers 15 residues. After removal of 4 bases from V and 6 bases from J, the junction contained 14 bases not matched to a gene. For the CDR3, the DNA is TGCAGCGTTGTCGGTTCCCCGGGACTAGGAACCGAGCAGTACTTC. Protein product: CSVVGSPGLGTEQYF.

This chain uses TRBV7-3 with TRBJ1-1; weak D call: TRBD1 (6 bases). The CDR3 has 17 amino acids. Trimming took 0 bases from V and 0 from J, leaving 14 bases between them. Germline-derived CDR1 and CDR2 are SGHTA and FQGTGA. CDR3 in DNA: TGTGCCAGCAGCTTAACGGGGGCAGGAGTCATGAACACTGAAGCTTTCTTT. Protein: CASSLTGAGVMNTEAFF.